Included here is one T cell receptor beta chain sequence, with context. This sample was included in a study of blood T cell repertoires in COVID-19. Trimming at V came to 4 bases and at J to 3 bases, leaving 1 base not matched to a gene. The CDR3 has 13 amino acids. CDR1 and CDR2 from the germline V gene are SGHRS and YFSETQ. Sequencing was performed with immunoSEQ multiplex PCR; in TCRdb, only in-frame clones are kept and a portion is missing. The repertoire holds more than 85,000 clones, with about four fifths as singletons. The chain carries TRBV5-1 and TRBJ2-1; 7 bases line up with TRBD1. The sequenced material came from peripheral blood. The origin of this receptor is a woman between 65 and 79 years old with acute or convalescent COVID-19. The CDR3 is CASSRDSYNEQFF. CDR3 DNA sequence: TGCGCCAGCAGCCGGGACAGCTACAATGAGCAGTTCTTC.